This T cell receptor beta chain originates from a study of blood T cell repertoires in COVID-19. For the study at large: COVID-19 samples from acute and convalescent phases originated in the United States, Italy and Spain. Nucleic acid was either cDNA or gDNA, and it came from T cells, B-cell-depleted T cells, or PBMCs.

The authors' processing: Cell counts per sample came from amplifying reference gene primers. The data were produced by immunoSEQ multiplex PCR, yet TCRdb's version contains in-frame clones alone and is incomplete. The DNA gave D and trimming, while V, J and clone size come from that table. The data contain 35,000 to 50,000 clones, approximately 84% of them seen just once; the ten biggest clones take up 14%. Germline V CDR1 and CDR2: GTSNPN, SVGIG (reference sequence). The CDR3 extends over 11 amino acids. V usage is TRBV30 and J usage is TRBJ1-5; no reliable D call. Sequenced material: peripheral blood. This TCR was sampled from a man over 45 with active or convalescent COVID-19. The CDR3 spells CALRTAQPQHF. The CDR3, as DNA: TGTGCTCTGAGAACCGCTCAGCCCCAGCATTTT.